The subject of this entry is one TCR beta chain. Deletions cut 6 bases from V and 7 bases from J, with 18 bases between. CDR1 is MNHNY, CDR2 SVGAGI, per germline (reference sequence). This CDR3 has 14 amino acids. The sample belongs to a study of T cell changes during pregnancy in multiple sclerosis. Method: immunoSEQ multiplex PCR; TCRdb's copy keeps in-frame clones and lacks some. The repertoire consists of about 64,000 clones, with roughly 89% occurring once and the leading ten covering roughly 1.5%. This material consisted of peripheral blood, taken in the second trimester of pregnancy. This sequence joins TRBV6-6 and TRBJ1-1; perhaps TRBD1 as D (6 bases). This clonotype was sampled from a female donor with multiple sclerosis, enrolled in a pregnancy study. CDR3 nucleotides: TGTGCCAGCAGACAAGCACAGGGACTAAATGAAGCTTTCTTT. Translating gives CASRQAQGLNEAFF.